The 22 T cell receptor beta chains below come from one sample, sequenced in a study of cytomegalovirus exposure and HLA in healthy donors. Both 60 Vbeta primers and 13 Jbeta primers went into the PCR. Here immunoSEQ multiplex PCR was the method, and the copy in TCRdb shows in-frame clones only, minus some. The table has tens of thousands of clones, 70% to 80% seen once. The sample consisted of PBMCs. These receptors were obtained from a woman aged 35 to 49 in good health and CMV-seropositive.

The chain combines TRBV29-1 with TRBJ1-2, with 7 bases matching TRBD1. The V gene's germline CDR1 is SQVTM and CDR2 ANQGSEA. The V gene end was trimmed by 7 bases and the J gene end by 1 base; junction bases not matched to a gene: 12. The CDR3 has 15 residues. The CDR3 region is CSAAPPGQINYGYTF. The CDR3 DNA reads TGCAGCGCAGCGCCCCCGGGACAGATTAACTATGGCTACACCTTC.

The chain recombines TRBV19 with TRBJ1-5; the D is unclear. The germline V gene has CDR1 LNHDA and CDR2 SQIVND (reference sequence). This CDR3 spans 14 amino acids. V was trimmed by 3 bases and J by 1 base, leaving 7 bases between them. The CDR3 coding sequence is TGTGCCAGTAGTATGCGGTGGAGCAATCAGCCCCAGCATTTT. The encoded protein is CASSMRWSNQPQHF.

This rearrangement joins TRBV7-2 to TRBJ1-2; 7 bases are shared with TRBD1. Germline CDR1 SGHTA, CDR2 FQGNSA. The CDR3 loop spans 13 amino acids. Trimming at V came to 4 bases and at J to 4 bases, leaving 3 bases not matched to a gene. The CDR3 DNA reads as TGTGCCAGCAGCTGGGACAGTCTCTATGGCTACACCTTC. Translation: CASSWDSLYGYTF.

The chain carries TRBV5-4 and TRBJ2-5; possibly TRBD2 for D (5 bases). V lost 0 bases, J lost 5 bases, and 5 bases lay in between. Germline assignment: CDR1 SGHNT and CDR2 YYREEE (reference sequence). This CDR3 contains 12 residues. CDR3 residues: CASSLAGETQYF. For the CDR3, the DNA is TGTGCCAGCAGCTTGGCGGGGGAGACCCAGTACTTC.

The chain recombines TRBV5-1 with TRBJ1-1; D is unclear. Germline CDR1 SGHRS, CDR2 YFSETQ. This CDR3 is built from 12 residues. Trimming took 2 bases from V and 5 from J, leaving 7 bases between them. CDR3 region: CASSLEGTEAFF. The CDR3 nucleotides read TGCGCCAGCAGCTTAGAGGGAACTGAAGCTTTCTTT.

The chain has TRBV6-1 and TRBJ1-2, with D perhaps TRBD1 (5 bases). There are 14 residues in the CDR3. In germline, CDR1 is MNHNS, CDR2 SASEGT. Trimming stripped 1 base from V and 7 bases from J, with 13 bases between. This CDR3 is CASSEGEGTAGYTF. The CDR3 nucleotides read TGTGCCAGCAGTGAAGGGGAGGGGACGGCTGGCTACACCTTC.

The V gene is TRBV19, the J gene TRBJ2-1; 8 nucleotides match TRBD1. J lost 10 bases, V lost 2 bases, and 4 bases had no gene match. The CDR3 consists of 13 residues. The germline V gene encodes CDR1 LNHDA and CDR2 SQIVND (reference sequence). The CDR3 nucleotides are TGTGCCAGTAGTATAACAGGGGGAGGCGAGCAGTTCTTC. It is translated as CASSITGGGEQFF. Full variable domain (rest looked up from reference TRBV19 and TRBJ2-1): DGGITQSPKYLFRKEGQNVTLSCEQNLNHDAMYWYRQDPGQGLRLIYYSQIVNDFQKGDIAEGYSVSREKKESFPLTVTSAQKNPTAFYLCASSITGGGEQFFGPGTRLTVL.

The chain combines TRBV9 with TRBJ2-3, with D possibly matching TRBD2 (5 bases). The ends were cut back, 3 bases at V and 7 bases at J, with 24 bases in the middle. In germline, CDR1 is SGDLS, CDR2 YYNGEE. The CDR3 contains 17 residues. The chain's CDR3 is CASSGQLSRTRAHTQYF. CDR3 nucleotides: TGTGCCAGCAGCGGACAACTTTCAAGGACTCGGGCCCATACGCAGTATTTT.

CDR3 sequence: CASSFPGATEAFF. The CDR3 coding sequence is TGTGCCAGCAGCTTCCCAGGGGCCACTGAAGCTTTCTTT. The genes are TRBV11-2 and TRBJ1-1; TRBD1 is a possible D gene (6 bases). Trimming cost V 3 bases and J 4 bases, with 9 bases left between them. The CDR3 extends over 13 amino acids. Per the germline V gene, CDR1 is SGHAT and CDR2 is FQNNGV.

This clone has a handful of counts. The chain combines TRBV2 with TRBJ1-4, with D maybe TRBD1 (6 bases). Deletions cut 0 bases from V and 7 bases from J, with 21 bases between. The CDR3 runs to 18 residues. The V gene's germline CDR1 is SNHLY and CDR2 FYNNEI. The CDR3: CASSEAIAGVNSGEKLFF. CDR3 DNA sequence: TGTGCCAGCAGTGAAGCAATAGCAGGGGTGAACAGTGGTGAAAAACTGTTTTTT.

The chain links TRBV28 to TRBJ1-4, with 8 bases that match TRBD1. Trimming cost V 5 bases and J 7 bases; bases outside gene matches: 12. CDR1 and CDR2 (germline): MDHEN, SYDVKM. CDR3 length: 16 residues. The CDR3 DNA sequence: TGTGCCAGCAGTCCGCCCGGGACAGGTTCAACTGAAAAACTGTTTTTT. Its protein product is CASSPPGTGSTEKLFF.

The table lists this clone with a count of one. The chain employs TRBV4-1 and TRBJ2-7; tentative D call: TRBD1 (5 bases). The germline V gene encodes CDR1 MGHRA and CDR2 YSYEKL. The CDR3 runs 15 residues. The ends were cut back, 0 bases at V and 1 base at J, with 10 bases in the middle. CDR3 nucleotides: TGCGCCAGCAGCCAAGATAGCACAGGTTCCTACGAGCAGTACTTC. It is translated as CASSQDSTGSYEQYF.

The chain links TRBV19 to TRBJ1-2, with 8 bases aligning to TRBD1. The CDR3 consists of 14 residues. CDR1 is LNHDA and CDR2 is SQIVND in the germline V gene (reference sequence). V was pared by 7 bases and J by 4 bases, with 8 bases of the junction left unmatched. The CDR3 region is CASTSSDRGYGYTF. The CDR3 DNA reads as TGTGCCAGTACTTCTTCCGACAGGGGCTATGGCTACACCTTC.

The chain has TRBV11-3 and TRBJ2-2; D is unclear. CDR3 size: 13 residues. The germline V and J ends were trimmed by 0 bases and 4 bases, with 3 bases remaining between them. From germline, CDR1 is SGHNT and CDR2 YENEEA. The CDR3 bases are TGTGCCAGCAGCTTAGACCTCACCGGGGAGCTGTTTTTT. Encoded protein: CASSLDLTGELFF.

This chain uses TRBV2 with TRBJ1-1; weak D call: TRBD1 (5 bases). Germline V gene data show CDR1 as SNHLY and CDR2 as FYNNEI. This CDR3 region has 16 residues. V lost 6 bases to trimming and J lost 5 bases, with 22 bases between them. The CDR3 loop is CASRHRDPGRGTEAFF. The CDR3 DNA sequence: TGTGCCAGCAGGCATCGGGACCCCGGGCGGGGGACTGAAGCTTTCTTT.

This clone came up a few times. The V call is TRBV4-1, the J call TRBJ2-7, with TRBD2 matching over 9 bases. Germline CDR1 reads MGHRA; CDR2 reads YSYEKL. The CDR3 covers 15 residues. V shed 4 bases and J 1 base; nucleotides not matched to a gene: 5. CDR3 DNA sequence: TGCGCCAGCAGCCCAGGACTAGCGCGGTCCTACGAGCAGTACTTC. Residues: CASSPGLARSYEQYF.

This chain joins TRBV7-9 and TRBJ1-1, with D perhaps TRBD1 (6 bases). The CDR3 sequence is 17 residues long. Per the germline V gene, CDR1 is SEHNR and CDR2 is FQNEAQ (reference sequence). Trimming removed 5 bases from V and 1 base from J, with 20 bases in between. CDR3 amino acids: CASSTAGTTISNTEAFF. The CDR3 region has the DNA TGTGCCAGCAGCACAGCCGGGACAACTATATCGAACACTGAAGCTTTCTTT.

This rearrangement joins TRBV19 to TRBJ2-2; the D gene is possibly TRBD2 (6 bases). The CDR3 runs 15 residues. The V and J ends lost 10 bases and 0 bases respectively, with 15 bases between them. The germline V gene has CDR1 LNHDA and CDR2 SQIVND (reference sequence). The CDR3, as DNA: TGTGCCACTAACGGGGGACCGTCGAACACCGGGGAGCTGTTTTTT. As protein: CATNGGPSNTGELFF. The full variable domain, its missing parts supplied by reference TRBV19 and TRBJ2-2, is DGGITQSPKYLFRKEGQNVTLSCEQNLNHDAMYWYRQDPGQGLRLIYYSQIVNDFQKGDIAEGYSVSREKKESFPLTVTSAQKNPTAFYLCATNGGPSNTGELFFGEGSRLTVL.

In this sample, this clone turned up a few times. At the DNA level, this CDR3 is encoded by other sequences in the same sample as well. V usage is TRBV7-9 and J usage is TRBJ1-1, with D maybe TRBD1 (6 bases). Trimming took 5 bases from V and 1 from J, leaving 8 bases between them. Germline CDR1 is SEHNR and CDR2 is FQNEAQ (reference sequence). The CDR3 has 13 amino acids. The CDR3 region has the DNA TGTGCCAGCAGCCCGACAGGGAACACTGAAGCTTTCTTT. Its translation: CASSPTGNTEAFF.

A few counts support this clone. This rearrangement joins TRBV6-1 to TRBJ2-1; a weak D match, TRBD2 (5 bases). Germline V gene sequence: CDR1 MNHNS, CDR2 SASEGT. This CDR3 is 16 amino acids long. Trimming cost V 4 bases and J 0 bases, with 13 bases left between them. The CDR3 here is CASSALAARSYNEQFF. For the CDR3, the DNA is TGTGCCAGCAGTGCGCTAGCAGCCCGCTCCTACAATGAGCAGTTCTTC.

In this sample, this clone turned up a few times. V gene TRBV7-2 combines with J gene TRBJ2-3, with 9 bases aligning to TRBD2. Germline V lookup: CDR1 SGHTA, CDR2 FQGNSA. V was pared by 1 base and J by 1 base, with 6 bases of the junction left unmatched. The CDR3 has 17 amino acids. CDR3 in amino acids: CASSLGGQRGGTDTQYF. The DNA of the CDR3 is TGTGCCAGCAGCTTAGGGGGGCAGCGGGGGGGCACAGATACGCAGTATTTT. Variable domain in full (rest from reference TRBV7-2 and TRBJ2-3): GAGVSQSPSNKVTEKGKDVELRCDPISGHTALYWYRQSLGQGLEFLIYFQGNSAPDKSGLPSDRFSAERTGGSVSTLTIQRTQQEDSAVYLCASSLGGQRGGTDTQYFGPGTRLTVL.

The chain is built from TRBV5-1 and TRBJ1-1; D is ambiguous. Trimming left V 4 bases short and J 1 base short, with 11 bases between. Germline V gene sequence: CDR1 SGHRS, CDR2 YFSETQ. This CDR3 comprises 14 residues. The CDR3 nucleotides read TGCGCCAGCAGCGTGGGTCACAGGAACACTGAAGCTTTCTTT. It encodes CASSVGHRNTEAFF.